This T cell receptor (beta chain) emerged from a study of human T cells and chemical hapten exposure. Broader study findings: PT1 expanded TCR counts correlated positively with patch test score. The donors suffered from alopecia, so their immune response may not match that of healthy people.

In the source study's methods: A per-sample median of approximately 100,000 TCRs was observed, with a range of about 23,224 to 700,000. TCRdb re-derived calls from the RACE reads in MiXCR, one entry per CDR3 protein. TCRdb's processing, not the authors' own work, is the source of the V and J calls. The sample consists of 75,000 to 100,000 distinct CDR3 sequences, around 11% of them appearing once. This clonotype was seen repeatedly, ten times or more. Its antigen remains unidentified. Per germline, CDR1 ENHRY and CDR2 SYGVKD. The junction had 19 bases not matched to a gene; V was cut back by 0 bases and J by 4 bases. The CDR3 is 21 residues long. Indicated time point: patch test 1, 2 weeks after DPC sensitization. Documented treatment: therapeutic diphenylcyclopropenone sensitization with weekly scalp DPC.

The receptor comes from an older woman with alopecia areata. Some clones in this sample may be carry-over from other donors' samples. The sequencing here drew on whole blood, taken in connection with sensitization to the hapten diphenylcyclopropenone (DPC). The V call is TRBV10-3, the J call TRBJ1-3; 9 positions match TRBD1. The CDR3 sequence is CAISESAPGQGASSAGNTIYF. The CDR3 DNA reads as TGTGCCATCAGTGAGTCTGCTCCGGGACAGGGAGCATCCAGCGCCGGAAACACCATATATTTT.